Below, one TCR beta chain is given with its context. Its specificity is unknown. This entry comes from a study of cytomegalovirus exposure and HLA in healthy donors. Both 60 Vbeta primers and 13 Jbeta primers went into the PCR. The protocol was immunoSEQ multiplex PCR, while the TCRdb copy is restricted to in-frame clones and leaves out a portion. The sample holds some 110,000 clones, more than 70% seen once. Study results and limitations: As confirmed in vitro, a few CMV-associated chains were specific for CMV antigens.

From germline, CDR1 is MNHNY and CDR2 SVGAGI (reference sequence). The CDR3 is made up of 14 amino acids. The V and J ends lost 5 bases and 2 bases respectively, with 10 bases between them. The sequencing sample was made of PBMCs. This sequence was found in a middle-aged man in good health and CMV-seropositive. The chain carries TRBV6-6 and TRBJ1-5; D gene unclear. The CDR3 is CASSARGGNQPQHF. As DNA, the CDR3 is TGTGCCAGCAGTGCCCGCGGGGGCAATCAGCCCCAGCATTTT.